The sequence of this T cell receptor beta chain was determined in a study of T and B cells in COVID-19 patients. The wider study: Recovered patients mostly had mild to moderate COVID-19 managed as outpatients. The recovered cohort's median age was around 31 years, versus around 70 years in active infection.

Notes on the study in general: At recovery TRB diversity and richness exceeded healthy donors, after highly clonal active COVID-19 repertoires.

BIOMED2 TRB-A/B primer pools were used in multiplex TRB PCR. TCRdb passed the multiplex PCR reads through MiXCR, listing each CDR3 protein once. The sample has about 20,000 distinct CDR3 sequences; 25% to 30% are singletons. About this clonotype itself: Its antigen is unidentified.

From blood, about 240-550 ng of genomic DNA served as TRB template. CDR3 length: 14 residues. Germline assignment: CDR1 SGHRS and CDR2 YFSETQ. V was cut by 2 bases and J by 2 bases, with 9 bases left in between. The chain recombines TRBV5-1 with TRBJ2-3; D perhaps matches TRBD2 (5 bases). The specimen sequenced was blood. The sequence was obtained from a human donor who had recovered from COVID-19. For the CDR3, the DNA is TGCGCCAGCAGCTTTGGAGACTACACAGATACGCAGTATTTT. This gives the protein CASSFGDYTDTQYF.